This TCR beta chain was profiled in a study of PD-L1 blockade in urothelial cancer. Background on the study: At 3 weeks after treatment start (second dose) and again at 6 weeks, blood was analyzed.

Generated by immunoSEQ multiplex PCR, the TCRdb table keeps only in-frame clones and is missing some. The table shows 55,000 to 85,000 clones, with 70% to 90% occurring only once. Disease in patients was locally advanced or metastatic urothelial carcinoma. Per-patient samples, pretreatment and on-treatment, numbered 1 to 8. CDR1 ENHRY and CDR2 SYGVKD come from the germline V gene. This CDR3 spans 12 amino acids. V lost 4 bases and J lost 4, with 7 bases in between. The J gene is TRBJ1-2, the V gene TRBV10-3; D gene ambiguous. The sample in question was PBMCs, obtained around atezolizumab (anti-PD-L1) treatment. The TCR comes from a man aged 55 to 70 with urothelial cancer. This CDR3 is CAISGGFYGYTF. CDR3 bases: TGTGCCATCAGTGGAGGATTCTATGGCTACACCTTC.